The count of the clone carrying this T cell receptor (beta chain) is one. Trimming removed 4 bases at V and 4 bases at J, with 13 bases between. Germline loops: CDR1 MDHEN, CDR2 SYDVKM. The CDR3 extends over 14 amino acids. These data come from a study of Tregs in tolerant kidney transplant recipients. Sequenced by immunoSEQ multiplex PCR; TCRdb stores in-frame clones only, minus some. The repertoire consists of about 81,000 clones, with roughly 90% occurring once and the leading ten covering roughly 1.6%. Recipients received nonmyeloablative bone marrow transplants from related graft donors, with transient mixed chimerism.

The source was CD4+ T cells from blood (PBMCs), collected 24 months after the transplant. The clonotype originates from a human patient who received a combined kidney and bone marrow transplant. The graft donor may be the source of some T cells. This chain connects TRBV28 to TRBJ1-2; tentatively, D is TRBD1 (5 bases). The CDR3 DNA is TGTGCCAGCAGTTCCCACTCAAGGGGCTATGGCTACACCTTC. It translates to CASSSHSRGYGYTF.